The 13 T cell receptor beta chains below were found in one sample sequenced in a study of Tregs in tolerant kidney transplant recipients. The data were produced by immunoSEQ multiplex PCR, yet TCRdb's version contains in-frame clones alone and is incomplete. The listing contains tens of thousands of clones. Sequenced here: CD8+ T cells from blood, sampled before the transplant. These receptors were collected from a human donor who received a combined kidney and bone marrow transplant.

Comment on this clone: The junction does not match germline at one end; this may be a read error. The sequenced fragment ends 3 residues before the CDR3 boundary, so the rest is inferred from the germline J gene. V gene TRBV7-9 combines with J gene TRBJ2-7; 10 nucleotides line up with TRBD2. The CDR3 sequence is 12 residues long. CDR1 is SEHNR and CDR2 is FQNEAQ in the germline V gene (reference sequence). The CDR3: CSSSGGAYEQYF. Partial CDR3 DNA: TGTTCCAGCAGCGGGGGGGCCTACGAG.

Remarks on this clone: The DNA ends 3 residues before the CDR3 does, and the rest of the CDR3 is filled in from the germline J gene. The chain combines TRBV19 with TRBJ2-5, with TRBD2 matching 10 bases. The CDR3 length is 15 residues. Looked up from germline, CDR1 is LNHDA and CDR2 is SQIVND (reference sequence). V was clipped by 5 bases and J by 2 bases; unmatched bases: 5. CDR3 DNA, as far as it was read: TGTGCCAGTAGTCTCGGACTAGCGGTTCAAGAGACC. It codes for CASSLGLAVQET. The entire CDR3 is CASSLGLAVQETQYF.

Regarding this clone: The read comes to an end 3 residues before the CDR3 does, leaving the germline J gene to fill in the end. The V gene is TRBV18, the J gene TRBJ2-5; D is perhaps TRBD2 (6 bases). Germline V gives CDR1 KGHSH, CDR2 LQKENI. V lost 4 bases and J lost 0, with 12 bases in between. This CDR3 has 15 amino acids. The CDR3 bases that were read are TGTGCCAGCTCACTAACCGGAGGGTACCAAGAGACC. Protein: CASSLTGGYQET. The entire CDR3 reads CASSLTGGYQETQYF.

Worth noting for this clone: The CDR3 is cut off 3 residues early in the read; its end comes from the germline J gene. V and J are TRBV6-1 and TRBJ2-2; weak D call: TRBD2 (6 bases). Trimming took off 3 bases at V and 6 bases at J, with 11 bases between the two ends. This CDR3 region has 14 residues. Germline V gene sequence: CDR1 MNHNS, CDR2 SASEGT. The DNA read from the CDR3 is TGTGCCAGCAGTGACCCGGGACTTTCCGGGGAG. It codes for CASSDPGLSGE. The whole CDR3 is CASSDPGLSGELFF.

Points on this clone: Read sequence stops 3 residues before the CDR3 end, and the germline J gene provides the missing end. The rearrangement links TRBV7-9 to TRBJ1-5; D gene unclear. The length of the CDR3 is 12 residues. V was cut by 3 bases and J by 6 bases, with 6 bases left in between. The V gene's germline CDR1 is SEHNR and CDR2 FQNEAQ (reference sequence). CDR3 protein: CASSFEGQPQHF. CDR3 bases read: TGTGCCAGCAGCTTTGAGGGTCAGCCC.

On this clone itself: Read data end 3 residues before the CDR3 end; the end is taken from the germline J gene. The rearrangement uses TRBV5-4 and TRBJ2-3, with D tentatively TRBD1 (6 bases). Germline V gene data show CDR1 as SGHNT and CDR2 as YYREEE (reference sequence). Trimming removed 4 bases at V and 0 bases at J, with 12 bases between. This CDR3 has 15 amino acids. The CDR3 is CASSPQGGSTDTQYF. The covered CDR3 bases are TGTGCCAGCAGCCCGCAAGGGGGTAGCACAGATACG.

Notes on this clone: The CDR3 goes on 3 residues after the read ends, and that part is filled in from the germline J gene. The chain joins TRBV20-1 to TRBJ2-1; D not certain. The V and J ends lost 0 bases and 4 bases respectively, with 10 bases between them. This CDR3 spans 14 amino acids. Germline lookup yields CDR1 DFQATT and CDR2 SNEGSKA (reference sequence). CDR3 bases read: TGCAGTGCTAGAGATGGTGCCAGATACAATGAG. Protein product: CSARDGARYNE. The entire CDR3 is CSARDGARYNEQFF.

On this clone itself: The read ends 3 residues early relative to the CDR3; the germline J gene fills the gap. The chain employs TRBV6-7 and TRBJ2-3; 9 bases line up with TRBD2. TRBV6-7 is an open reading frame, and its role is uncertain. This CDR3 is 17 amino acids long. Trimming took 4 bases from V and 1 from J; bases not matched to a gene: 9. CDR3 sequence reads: CASSSSTKRGGTDTQYF. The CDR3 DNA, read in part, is TGTGCCAGCAGTTCGTCCACTAAGCGGGGGGGCACAGATACG.

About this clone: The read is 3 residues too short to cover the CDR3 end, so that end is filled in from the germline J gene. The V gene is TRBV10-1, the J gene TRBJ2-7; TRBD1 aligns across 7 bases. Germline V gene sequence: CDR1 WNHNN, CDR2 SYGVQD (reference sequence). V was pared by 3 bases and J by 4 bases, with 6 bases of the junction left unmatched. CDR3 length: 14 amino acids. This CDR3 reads CASSEGRGPYEQYF. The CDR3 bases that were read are TGCGCCAGCAGTGAAGGTAGGGGGCCATACGAG.

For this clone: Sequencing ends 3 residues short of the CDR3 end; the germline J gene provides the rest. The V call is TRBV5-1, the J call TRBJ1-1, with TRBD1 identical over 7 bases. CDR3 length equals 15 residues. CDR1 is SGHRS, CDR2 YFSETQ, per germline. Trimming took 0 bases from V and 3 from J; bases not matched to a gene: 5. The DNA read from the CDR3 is TGCGCCAGCAGCTTGGGACAGGGTGCGTACACTGAA. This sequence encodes CASSLGQGAYTE. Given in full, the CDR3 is CASSLGQGAYTEAFF.

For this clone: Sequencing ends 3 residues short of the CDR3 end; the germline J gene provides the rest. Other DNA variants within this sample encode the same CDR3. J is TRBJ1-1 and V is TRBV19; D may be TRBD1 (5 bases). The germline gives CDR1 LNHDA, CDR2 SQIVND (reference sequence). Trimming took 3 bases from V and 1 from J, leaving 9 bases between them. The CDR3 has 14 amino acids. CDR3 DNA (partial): TGTGCCAGTAGTATCGGGCAGGGGAACACTGAA. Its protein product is CASSIGQGNTE. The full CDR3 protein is CASSIGQGNTEAFF.

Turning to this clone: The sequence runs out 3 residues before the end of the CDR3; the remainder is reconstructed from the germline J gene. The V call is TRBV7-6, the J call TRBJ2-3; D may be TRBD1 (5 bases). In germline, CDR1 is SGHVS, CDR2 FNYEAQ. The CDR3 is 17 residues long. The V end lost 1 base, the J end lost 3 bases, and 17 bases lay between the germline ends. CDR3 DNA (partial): TGTGCCAGCAGCTTAGGAGTGGCCAGGGCTGGAACAGATACG. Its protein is CASSLGVARAGTDT. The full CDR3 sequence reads CASSLGVARAGTDTQYF.

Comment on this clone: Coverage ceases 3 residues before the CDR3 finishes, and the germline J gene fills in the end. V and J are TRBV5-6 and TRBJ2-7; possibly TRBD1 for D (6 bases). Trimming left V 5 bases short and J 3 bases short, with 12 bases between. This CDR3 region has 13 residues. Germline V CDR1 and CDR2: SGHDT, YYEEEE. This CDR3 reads CASSLLGHYEQYF. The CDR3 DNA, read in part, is TGTGCCAGCAGTCTGCTGGGACACTACGAG.